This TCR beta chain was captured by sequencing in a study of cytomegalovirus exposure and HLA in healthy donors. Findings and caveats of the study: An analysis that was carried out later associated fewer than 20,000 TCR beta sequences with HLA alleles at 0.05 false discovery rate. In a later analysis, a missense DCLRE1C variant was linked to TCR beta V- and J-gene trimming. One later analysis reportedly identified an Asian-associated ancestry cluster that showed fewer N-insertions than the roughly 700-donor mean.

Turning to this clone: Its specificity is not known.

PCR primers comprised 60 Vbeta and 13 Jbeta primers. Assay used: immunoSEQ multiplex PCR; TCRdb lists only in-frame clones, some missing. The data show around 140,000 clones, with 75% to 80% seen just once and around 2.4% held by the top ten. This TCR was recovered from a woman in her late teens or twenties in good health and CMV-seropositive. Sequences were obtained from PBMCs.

The CDR3 nucleotides are TGCAGTGCTAGAGATCAGGCTGAAGCTTTCTTT. Protein sequence: CSARDQAEAFF. The J gene is TRBJ1-1, the V gene TRBV20-1; D not certain. The CDR3 has 11 amino acids. V dropped 0 bases and J dropped 6 bases, with 5 bases sitting between them. Germline-derived CDR1 and CDR2 are DFQATT and SNEGSKA (reference sequence).